A selection of T cell receptor beta chains follows, all from one sample in a study of cytomegalovirus exposure and HLA in healthy donors. Generated by immunoSEQ multiplex PCR, the TCRdb table keeps only in-frame clones and is missing some. In all, the sample yields 130,000 or so clones. The sample comprised PBMCs. All receptors derive from a young man in good health and CMV-seronegative. Both conserved end residues are part of each CDR3. A D gene is named only where the DNA matches it firmly.

j_call v_call d_call cdr3_aa cdr3_nt
TRBJ1-1 TRBV27 NA CASRTTGNTEAFF TGTGCCAGCAGGACGACAGGGAACACTGAAGCTTTCTTT
TRBJ2-5 TRBV5-1 TRBD2 CASSFSGGLIQETQYF TGCGCCAGCAGCTTTAGCGGGGGACTCATCCAAGAGACCCAGTACTTC
TRBJ1-1 TRBV25-1 TRBD1 CASSAYRGENTEAFF TGTGCCAGCAGTGCATACAGGGGGGAGAACACTGAAGCTTTCTTT
TRBJ1-4 TRBV28 NA CASSPYKHQDNEKLFF TGTGCCAGCAGTCCGTATAAACATCAAGATAATGAAAAACTGTTTTTT
TRBJ2-3 TRBV6-5 NA CASSYSNSLTDTQYF TGTGCCAGCAGTTACTCGAACAGTCTCACAGATACGCAGTATTTT
TRBJ1-5 TRBV7-2 NA CASSPKPDQPQHF TGTGCCAGCAGCCCAAAGCCGGATCAGCCCCAGCATTTT
TRBJ2-1 TRBV10-2 TRBD1 CASFRGRGDEQFF TGCGCCAGCTTCAGGGGGCGAGGCGATGAGCAGTTCTTC
TRBJ2-2 TRBV5-4 TRBD2 CASSWRSGRNTGELFF TGTGCCAGCAGCTGGAGGAGCGGGAGGAACACCGGGGAGCTGTTTTTT
TRBJ2-1 TRBV4-2 NA CASSPGLLDEQFF TGTGCCAGCAGCCCGGGACTGTTGGATGAGCAGTTCTTC
TRBJ2-7 TRBV5-4 NA CASSLGLGTYEQYF TGTGCCAGCAGCTTGGGACTAGGAACCTACGAGCAGTACTTC
TRBJ2-3 TRBV28 NA CASSTAGDTQYF TGTGCCAGCAGTACAGCGGGAGATACGCAGTATTTT
TRBJ1-5 TRBV30 TRBD1 CAWGAGTGQYQPQHF TGTGCCTGGGGGGCCGGGACAGGACAGTATCAGCCCCAGCATTTT
TRBJ1-6 TRBV5-5 NA CASSPTGSSSYNSPLHF TGTGCCAGCAGCCCTACAGGATCCAGCTCCTATAATTCACCCCTCCACTTT
TRBJ2-7 TRBV27 NA CASSLYPFSYEQYF TGTGCCAGCAGTTTATATCCTTTCTCCTACGAGCAGTACTTC
TRBJ2-1 TRBV7-9 NA CASSLDPTSSYNEQFF TGTGCCAGCAGCTTAGATCCTACTAGCTCCTACAATGAGCAGTTCTTC
TRBJ2-3 TRBV11-2 TRBD2 CASSSSGNLDTQYF TGTGCCAGCAGCTCTAGCGGAAACCTAGATACGCAGTATTTT
TRBJ1-3 TRBV6-5 TRBD1 CASSNRGSGNTIYF TGTGCCAGCAGCAACAGGGGCTCTGGAAACACCATATATTTT
TRBJ2-1 TRBV2 TRBD1 CASSVYSGGRDEQFF TGTGCCAGCAGTGTTTACTCAGGGGGAAGGGATGAGCAGTTCTTC
TRBJ1-2 TRBV4-2 TRBD1 CASSQGYFPAGVPTGEGYGYTF TGTGCCAGCAGCCAAGGGTACTTTCCTGCCGGAGTTCCGACAGGGGAGGGCTATGGCTACACCTTC
TRBJ1-1 TRBV23-1 NA CASSQPGALNTEAFF TGCGCCAGCAGTCAACCTGGGGCCTTGAACACTGAAGCTTTCTTT
TRBJ2-1 TRBV7-3 TRBD2 CASSLTMGGKDNEQFF TGTGCCAGCAGCTTAACTATGGGGGGGAAGGACAATGAGCAGTTCTTC
TRBJ2-1 TRBV19 TRBD2 CASSGTSGRSLYNEQFF TGTGCCAGTAGTGGGACTAGCGGGAGGAGTTTGTACAATGAGCAGTTCTTC
TRBJ2-7 TRBV7-9 TRBD1 CASSLGVTGTYEQYF TGTGCCAGCAGCTTAGGGGTGACAGGGACCTACGAGCAGTACTTC
TRBJ2-2 TRBV19 NA CASRSQGGTGELFF TGTGCCAGTAGGTCCCAGGGTGGCACCGGGGAGCTGTTTTTT
TRBJ2-7 TRBV29-1 NA CSVVYRTYEQYF TGCAGCGTTGTATACAGGACCTACGAGCAGTACTTC
TRBJ2-7 TRBV28 TRBD2 CASSSQSLAGGRYYEQYF TGTGCCAGCAGTTCTCAATCTCTAGCGGGGGGCCGATATTACGAGCAGTACTTC
TRBJ2-1 TRBV9 TRBD2 CASSAWGTSGSNEQFF TGTGCCAGCAGCGCTTGGGGGACTAGCGGGAGCAATGAGCAGTTCTTC
TRBJ2-7 TRBV27 NA CASSLYLVGQGNEQYF TGTGCCAGCAGTTTATATTTGGTAGGGCAGGGAAACGAGCAGTACTTC